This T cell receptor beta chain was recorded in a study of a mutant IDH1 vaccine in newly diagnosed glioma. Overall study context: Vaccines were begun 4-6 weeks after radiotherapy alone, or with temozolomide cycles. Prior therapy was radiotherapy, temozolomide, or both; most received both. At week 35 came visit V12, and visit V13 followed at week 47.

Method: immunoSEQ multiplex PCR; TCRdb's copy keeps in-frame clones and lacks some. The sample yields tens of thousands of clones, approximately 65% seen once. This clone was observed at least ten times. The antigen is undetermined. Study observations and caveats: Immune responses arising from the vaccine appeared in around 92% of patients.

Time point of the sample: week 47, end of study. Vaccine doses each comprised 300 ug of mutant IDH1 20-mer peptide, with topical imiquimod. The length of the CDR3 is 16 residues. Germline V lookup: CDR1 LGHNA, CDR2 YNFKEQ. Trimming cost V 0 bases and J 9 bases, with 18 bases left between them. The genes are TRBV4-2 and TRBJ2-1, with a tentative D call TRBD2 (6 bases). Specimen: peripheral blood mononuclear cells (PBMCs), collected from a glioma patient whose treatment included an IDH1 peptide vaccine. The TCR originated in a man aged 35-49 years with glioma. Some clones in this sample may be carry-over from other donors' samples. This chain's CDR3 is CASSQDLRGAEGEQFF. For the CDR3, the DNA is TGTGCCAGCAGCCAAGATCTCCGCGGGGCCGAAGGTGAGCAGTTCTTC.